This T cell receptor beta chain originates from a study of long-term antiretroviral therapy in people with HIV. The germline V gene has CDR1 SGHRS and CDR2 YFSETQ. CDR3 length equals 18 residues. With 0 bases removed from V and 5 bases from J, the gap between germline ends came to 23 bases. Samples were assayed with immunoSEQ v3.0 at survey level. Using immunoSEQ multiplex PCR, the repertoire was profiled, and TCRdb retains in-frame clones only, with some absent. The table lists tens of thousands of clones, under 90% of them singletons. This clonotype was sampled from a woman in her twenties or thirties with HIV. The chain combines TRBV5-1 with TRBJ2-5; D possibly matches TRBD1 or TRBD2 (5 bases each). The sequences come from unsorted PBMCs, collected 1.8 years before starting antiretroviral therapy. This CDR3 reads CASSLVGRPGRGSETQYF. For the CDR3, the DNA is TGCGCCAGCAGCTTGGTTGGCAGGCCGGGACGCGGGTCGGAGACCCAGTACTTC.